These T cell receptor beta chains were read from a single sample in a study of T cell responses to AZD1222 COVID-19 vaccine. The data were produced by immunoSEQ multiplex PCR, yet TCRdb's version contains in-frame clones alone and is incomplete. The sample has over 150,000 clones, 88% seen once. The input for sequencing was peripheral blood, taken 28 days after the second AZD1222 dose. These receptor sequences come from an adult who received the AZD1222 COVID-19 vaccine. CDR3s include the opening cysteine and the closing phenylalanine or tryptophan. The order of the fields is J gene, V gene, CDR3 protein.

TRBJ1-3 TRBV5-1 CAADPYRRSGNTIYF
TRBJ1-1 TRBV6-2/TRBV6-3 CASSPRDTEAFF
TRBJ2-3 TRBV30 CAWVLAGGRVADTQYF
TRBJ1-2 TRBV29-1 CSVRGGSNYGYTF
TRBJ1-4 TRBV10-1 CATKVREKLFF
TRBJ2-2 TRBV7-6 CASSLDGPRPGELFF
TRBJ2-2 TRBV28 CASTTSGTGELFF
TRBJ1-1 TRBV29-1 CSAVFTEAFF
TRBJ2-5 TRBV7-9 CASSFGGGQETQYF
TRBJ2-7 TRBV6-5 CASSYSGEQYF
TRBJ2-7 TRBV13 CASGQRGYEQYF
TRBJ1-2 TRBV9 CASSATGSHNYGYTF
TRBJ1-6 TRBV6-6 CASRDGEGSPLHF
TRBJ2-2 TRBV9 CASSIRDSRSPGELFF
TRBJ1-2 TRBV28 CASRVPGQGGGYTF
TRBJ2-5 TRBV6-1 CASSDFTSGSRETQYF
TRBJ1-1 TRBV19 CASWDPGNTEAFF
TRBJ2-7 TRBV5-4 CASSLGTYYEQYF
TRBJ1-3 TRBV30 CAWSAIRQGQNTIYF
TRBJ2-3 TRBV7-2 CASSLGRHTDTQYF